This T cell receptor beta chain was captured by sequencing in a study of blood T cell repertoires in COVID-19. Using immunoSEQ multiplex PCR, the repertoire was profiled, and TCRdb retains in-frame clones only, with some absent. The data contain 70,000 or so clones, more than 85% of them seen just once; the ten biggest clones take up roughly 3.9%. Sequencing input: peripheral blood. The source is a man aged 70-80 years with active COVID-19.

The CDR3 reads CASSQGARGNQPQHF. In DNA, the CDR3 is TGTGCCAGCTCCCAGGGGGCGAGGGGCAATCAGCCCCAGCATTTT. The chain employs TRBV28 and TRBJ1-5; 8 nucleotides agree with TRBD1. Germline CDR1 reads MDHEN; CDR2 reads SYDVKM. The CDR3 contains 15 residues. After removal of 8 bases from V and 2 bases from J, the junction contained 8 bases not matched to a gene.